Following are 30 T cell receptor beta chains from one sample sequenced in a study of shared clonotypes between healthy human individuals. TCRdb's table, derived via immunoSEQ multiplex PCR, lists solely in-frame clones and lacks some. Seen here are around 2,000,000 clones, 85% to 95% observed once, and the top ten hold approximately 0.13%. Sequenced sample: naive CD4+ T cells sorted from blood. The subset was: CD45RA+ positively selected. These TCRs come from a man between 18 and 29 years old in good health.

In nucleotides, the CDR3 is TGTGCCATCAGTGAGGGTTCAGGCGGGAGGGGCAACGAGCAGTACTTC. Its protein product is CAISEGSGGRGNEQYF. The chain joins TRBV10-3 to TRBJ2-7; the match to TRBD2 covers 9 bases. The CDR3 totals 16 residues. Looked up from germline, CDR1 is ENHRY and CDR2 is SYGVKD. V lost 2 bases, J lost 5 bases, and 10 bases stayed unmatched.

This rearrangement joins TRBV30 to TRBJ2-7; D might be TRBD1 (6 bases). CDR1 is GTSNPN, CDR2 SVGIG, per germline (reference sequence). The CDR3 contains 15 residues. V lost 2 bases and J 1 base, leaving 15 bases between the germline ends. CDR3 DNA: TGTGCCTGGAGTATGACGGGACAACTTTCCTACGAGCAGTACTTC. It specifies CAWSMTGQLSYEQYF.

This chain connects TRBV29-1 to TRBJ2-1, with 16 bases identical to TRBD2. The CDR3 spans 18 residues. V lost 7 bases, J lost 0 bases, and 9 bases stayed unmatched. Germline CDR1 reads SQVTM; CDR2 reads ANQGSEA. CDR3 nucleotides: TGCAGCGGCCACGGGGGACTAGCGGGAGGGAGCTCCTACAATGAGCAGTTCTTC. It codes for CSGHGGLAGGSSYNEQFF.

This chain uses TRBV2 with TRBJ2-1, with D uncertain. CDR3 length: 12 amino acids. The V and J ends lost 4 bases and 4 bases respectively, with 5 bases between them. CDR1 is SNHLY, CDR2 FYNNEI, per germline. The CDR3 protein is CASSGVYNEQFF. The CDR3 DNA is TGTGCCAGCAGTGGAGTATACAATGAGCAGTTCTTC.

The V call is TRBV6-1, the J call TRBJ2-7; D tentatively fits TRBD1 or TRBD2 (7 bases each). V gave up 3 bases and J gave up 7 bases, with 13 bases separating them. This CDR3 has 13 residues. Germline CDR1 reads MNHNS; CDR2 reads SASEGT. In DNA, the CDR3 is TGTGCCAGCAGTGAGCTCAGGGGGGGGGAGCAGTACTTC. Translated, it gives CASSELRGGEQYF.

The rearrangement links TRBV7-9 to TRBJ2-5, with 8 positions matching TRBD2. From germline, CDR1 is SEHNR and CDR2 FQNEAQ (reference sequence). The CDR3 contains 19 residues. The V segment lost 3 bases and the J segment 2 bases; nucleotides outside the gene matches: 17. For the CDR3, the DNA is TGTGCCAGCAGCTTCGTCCTTGGGACTAGGGCCTCAACACAAGAGACCCAGTACTTC. Translating it yields CASSFVLGTRASTQETQYF.

A remark on this clone: Additional DNA sequences in this sample encode the identical CDR3. V gene TRBV30 combines with J gene TRBJ2-5; D is possibly TRBD2 (5 bases). The V and J ends lost 3 bases and 3 bases respectively, with 8 bases between them. The CDR3 length is 12 residues. CDR1 is GTSNPN, CDR2 SVGIG, per germline (reference sequence). CDR3 loop: CAWRAAKETQYF. CDR3 nucleotides: TGTGCCTGGAGAGCGGCCAAAGAGACCCAGTACTTC. Full variable domain (outside the CDR3, taken from reference TRBV30 and TRBJ2-5): SQTIHQWPATLVQPVGSPLSLECTVEGTSNPNLYWYRQAAGRGLQLLFYSVGIGQISSEVPQNLSASRPQDRQFILSSKKLLLSDSGFYLCAWRAAKETQYFGPGTRLLVL.

This sequence joins TRBV30 and TRBJ2-7; TRBD2 matches 13 bases. CDR1 is GTSNPN and CDR2 is SVGIG in the germline V gene (reference sequence). V trimming: 3 bases; J trimming: 6 bases; junction bases outside the gene matches: 8. The CDR3 extends over 15 amino acids. CDR3 nucleotide sequence: TGTGCCTGGAGGGAAGGACTAGCGGGAGTGGGCGAGCAGTACTTC. It is translated as CAWREGLAGVGEQYF. The whole variable domain, filled in from reference TRBV30 and TRBJ2-7, reads SQTIHQWPATLVQPVGSPLSLECTVEGTSNPNLYWYRQAAGRGLQLLFYSVGIGQISSEVPQNLSASRPQDRQFILSSKKLLLSDSGFYLCAWREGLAGVGEQYFGPGTRLTVT.

V usage is TRBV19 and J usage is TRBJ1-4; TRBD1 might be the D (6 bases). Trimming shortened V by 3 bases and J by 6 bases, and 17 bases separated the two germline ends. Looked up from germline, CDR1 is LNHDA and CDR2 is SQIVND (reference sequence). CDR3 length: 16 residues. The CDR3 loop reads CASSIFGQRGDEKLFF. As DNA, the CDR3 is TGTGCCAGTAGTATCTTCGGACAGAGGGGGGATGAAAAACTGTTTTTT.

CDR3: CASSRFYSGSTDTQYF. Written as DNA, the CDR3 is TGTGCCAGCAGCCGGTTCTATTCGGGGAGCACAGATACGCAGTATTTT. This sequence joins TRBV14 and TRBJ2-3; D is perhaps TRBD2 (5 bases). The germline gives CDR1 SGHDN, CDR2 FVKESK. The V and J ends lost 4 bases and 0 bases respectively, with 14 bases between them. CDR3 length: 16 amino acids. Together with reference TRBV14 and TRBJ2-3, the CDR3 gives the full variable domain: EAGVTQFPSHSVIEKGQTVTLRCDPISGHDNLYWYRRVMGKEIKFLLHFVKESKQDESGMPNNRFLAERTGGTYSTLKVQPAELEDSGVYFCASSRFYSGSTDTQYFGPGTRLTVL.

The chain carries TRBV7-6 and TRBJ2-1, with D maybe TRBD1 (6 bases). Germline V gene data show CDR1 as SGHVS and CDR2 as FNYEAQ. With 5 bases removed from V and 7 bases from J, the gap between germline ends came to 12 bases. There are 13 residues in the CDR3. CDR3 coding DNA: TGTGCCAGCAGCCCGGACAGACATAATGAGCAGTTCTTC. This translates into CASSPDRHNEQFF.

CDR3 DNA: TGCGCCAGCAGCTTGCAGGACTTGAGCACAGATACGCAGTATTTT. Translated, it gives CASSLQDLSTDTQYF. The V call is TRBV5-1, the J call TRBJ2-3; possible D gene TRBD2, 5 bases. V was shortened by 1 base and J by 0 bases, with 9 bases between the two germline ends. This CDR3 region has 15 residues. Germline-derived CDR1 and CDR2 are SGHRS and YFSETQ.

This chain joins TRBV5-6 and TRBJ1-4; unclear D gene. This CDR3 is built from 17 residues. The ends were cut back, 1 base at V and 0 bases at J, with 13 bases in the middle. Looked up from germline, CDR1 is SGHDT and CDR2 is YYEEEE. CDR3 bases: TGTGCCAGCAGCTTGCGGTCAGAAACAACAACTAATGAAAAACTGTTTTTT. As protein: CASSLRSETTTNEKLFF.

The chain carries TRBV28 and TRBJ2-2; D gene uncertain. V was cut by 7 bases and J by 5 bases, with 8 bases left in between. The V gene's germline CDR1 is MDHEN and CDR2 SYDVKM. The CDR3 has 12 amino acids. The CDR3 bases are TGTGCCAGCAACAGCCTAACCGGGGAGCTGTTTTTT. Its protein is CASNSLTGELFF.

The chain carries TRBV19 and TRBJ1-5, with 8 bases that match TRBD1. Germline CDR1 reads LNHDA; CDR2 reads SQIVND (reference sequence). The CDR3 totals 13 residues. V lost 5 bases, J lost 6 bases, and 3 bases stayed unmatched. CDR3 amino acids: CASSDRGPQPQHF. The DNA for the CDR3 is TGTGCCAGTAGTGACAGGGGCCCTCAGCCCCAGCATTTT.

V is TRBV27 and J is TRBJ1-2; D is uncertain. CDR3 length: 14 amino acids. CDR1 is MNHEY, CDR2 SMNVEV, per germline (reference sequence). Between the trimmed V and J ends, which lost 4 bases and 8 bases, there was a span of 17 bases. The CDR3 nucleotides read TGTGCCAGCAGTTCCCGCGCCCGGAGTGAGGGCTACACCTTC. It codes for CASSSRARSEGYTF.

The chain joins TRBV30 to TRBJ2-3, with TRBD2 identical over 7 bases. This CDR3 contains 15 residues. Germline V CDR1 and CDR2: GTSNPN, SVGIG (reference sequence). Trimming at V came to 5 bases and at J to 0 bases, leaving 8 bases not matched to a gene. CDR3 coding DNA: TGTGCCTGGGGGGGAGGGGCCTGGAGCACAGATACGCAGTATTTT. Protein sequence: CAWGGGAWSTDTQYF.

The rearrangement uses TRBV18 and TRBJ2-7; D is unresolved. The CDR3 is 15 residues long. Germline CDR1 KGHSH, CDR2 LQKENI. Trimming removed 3 bases at V and 3 bases at J, with 15 bases between. The CDR3 DNA sequence: TGTGCCAGCTCACCGGAAATAGGCGGAATCTACGAGCAGTACTTC. Encoded protein: CASSPEIGGIYEQYF.

The chain couples TRBV19 to TRBJ1-2; D remains unclear. The CDR3 extends over 19 amino acids. The germline V gene encodes CDR1 LNHDA and CDR2 SQIVND (reference sequence). The V gene lost 5 bases and the J gene lost 2 bases, with 27 bases spanning the gap. The CDR3 protein is CASSDPSGREVLSNYGYTF. CDR3 DNA sequence: TGTGCCAGTAGTGACCCATCCGGTCGGGAAGTACTATCAAACTATGGCTACACCTTC.

The chain employs TRBV2 and TRBJ1-2; D not resolved. V shed 2 bases and J shed 4 bases, with 11 bases lying between them. The CDR3 has 14 residues. Germline V CDR1 and CDR2: SNHLY, FYNNEI. The CDR3 bases are TGTGCCAGCAGTGAAAGTAGGGCAGCCTATGGCTACACCTTC. Its translation is CASSESRAAYGYTF.

The rearrangement joins TRBV5-1 to TRBJ1-4; TRBD1 aligns across 8 bases. The CDR3 runs 13 residues. Germline loops: CDR1 SGHRS, CDR2 YFSETQ. J lost 4 bases, V lost 7 bases, and 3 bases had no gene match. The DNA of the CDR3 is TGCGCCAGCGGGACAGGTGATAATGAAAAACTGTTTTTT. Its protein product is CASGTGDNEKLFF.

The rearrangement uses TRBV10-3 and TRBJ2-7; 10 nucleotides align to TRBD2. This CDR3 is built from 15 residues. V lost 10 bases to trimming and J lost 4 bases; unmatched junction nucleotides: 13. CDR1 is ENHRY, CDR2 SYGVKD, per germline. CDR3 loop: CATEASGGVGYEQYF. In nucleotides, the CDR3 is TGTGCCACTGAGGCTAGCGGGGGAGTGGGGTACGAGCAGTACTTC.

The V gene is TRBV27, the J gene TRBJ2-2; possible D gene TRBD1, 5 bases. Trimming took off 2 bases at V and 3 bases at J, with 13 bases between the two ends. This CDR3 is 16 amino acids long. Germline V gene sequence: CDR1 MNHEY, CDR2 SMNVEV (reference sequence). CDR3 sequence: CASSLKGRAYTGELFF. DNA of the CDR3: TGTGCCAGCAGTTTAAAGGGCAGGGCGTACACCGGGGAGCTGTTTTTT.

This chain connects TRBV9 to TRBJ1-1; weak D call: TRBD1 (5 bases). Looked up from germline, CDR1 is SGDLS and CDR2 is YYNGEE. The V end was cut by 0 bases, the J end by 3 bases, with 9 bases between. The CDR3 sequence is 14 residues long. CDR3 amino acids: CASSVGTGHTEAFF. The CDR3 DNA is TGTGCCAGCAGCGTAGGTACAGGACACACTGAAGCTTTCTTT.

The chain links TRBV5-1 to TRBJ2-5; D is undetermined. CDR1 and CDR2 (germline): SGHRS, YFSETQ. The CDR3 has 13 amino acids. V lost 0 bases and J lost 4, with 7 bases in between. The CDR3 DNA sequence: TGCGCCAGCAGCTTGGATCACACAGAGACCCAGTACTTC. Its translation: CASSLDHTETQYF.

V is TRBV11-2 and J is TRBJ2-1; 7 bases align to TRBD2. This CDR3 spans 16 amino acids. Losses at the gene ends were 0 bases for V and 7 bases for J; bases not matched to a gene: 9. Per the germline V gene, CDR1 is SGHAT and CDR2 is FQNNGV. CDR3 region: CASSLEGGSGWNEQFF. CDR3 DNA: TGTGCCAGCAGCTTAGAGGGCGGGAGTGGGTGGAATGAGCAGTTCTTC.

J is TRBJ2-1 and V is TRBV7-9, with 9 positions matching TRBD2. This CDR3 contains 16 residues. Germline lookup yields CDR1 SEHNR and CDR2 FQNEAQ (reference sequence). V trimming: 5 bases; J trimming: 4 bases; junction bases outside the gene matches: 9. CDR3: CASSLLRLAEYNEQFF. CDR3 sequence (DNA): TGTGCCAGCAGCCTTTTGCGACTAGCGGAGTACAATGAGCAGTTCTTC.

Concerning this clone itself: Different DNA sequences within this sample yield the same CDR3. This rearrangement joins TRBV7-9 to TRBJ2-7; TRBD2 is a possible D gene (6 bases). This CDR3 comprises 14 residues. CDR1 is SEHNR and CDR2 is FQNEAQ in the germline V gene (reference sequence). The ends were cut back, 0 bases at V and 3 bases at J, with 9 bases in the middle. CDR3 DNA: TGTGCCAGCAGCTTAGCAGGTAGCGGCTACGAGCAGTACTTC. It encodes CASSLAGSGYEQYF.

The chain recombines TRBV27 with TRBJ2-5; the match to TRBD2 covers 9 bases. Germline values: CDR1 MNHEY, CDR2 SMNVEV (reference sequence). This CDR3 region has 18 residues. V lost 4 bases, J lost 4 bases, and 16 bases stayed unmatched. Here the CDR3 DNA reads TGTGCCAGCAGTTCCCTGAGTTTAGAAGCGGGGGGACCAGAGACCCAGTACTTC. This gives the protein CASSSLSLEAGGPETQYF.

The chain has TRBV30 and TRBJ1-6, with D unresolved. Germline loops: CDR1 GTSNPN, CDR2 SVGIG (reference sequence). The V and J ends lost 0 bases and 10 bases respectively, with 10 bases between them. The CDR3 has 13 amino acids. CDR3 DNA sequence: TGTGCCTGGAGTGTACCCCTCAGATCACCCCTCCACTTT. This sequence encodes CAWSVPLRSPLHF.